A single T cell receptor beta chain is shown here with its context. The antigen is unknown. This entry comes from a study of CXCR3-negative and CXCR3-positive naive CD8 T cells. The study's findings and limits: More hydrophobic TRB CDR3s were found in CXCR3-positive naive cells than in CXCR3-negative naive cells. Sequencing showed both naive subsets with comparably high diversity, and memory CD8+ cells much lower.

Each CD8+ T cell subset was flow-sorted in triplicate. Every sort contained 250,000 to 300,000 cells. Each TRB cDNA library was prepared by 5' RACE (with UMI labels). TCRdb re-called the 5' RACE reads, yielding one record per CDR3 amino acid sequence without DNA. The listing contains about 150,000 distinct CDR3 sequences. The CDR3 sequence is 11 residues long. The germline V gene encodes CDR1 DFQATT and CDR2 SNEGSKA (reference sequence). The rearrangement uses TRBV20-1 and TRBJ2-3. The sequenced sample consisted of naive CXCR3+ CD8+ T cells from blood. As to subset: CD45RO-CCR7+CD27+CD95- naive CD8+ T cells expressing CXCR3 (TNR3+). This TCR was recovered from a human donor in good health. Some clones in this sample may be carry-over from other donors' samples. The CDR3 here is CSARAADTQYF.